The clone carrying this T cell receptor beta chain showed up just a few times. Alongside a J-beta primer mix, a sample-barcoded 5' primer served in a second PCR lasting about 7 to 12 cycles. TCRdb processed the 5' RACE reads anew with MiXCR; each CDR3 protein has one entry. The sample consists of about 830,000 distinct CDR3 sequences, about 62% of them appearing once. Germline V CDR1 and CDR2: SGHVS, FNYEAQ. The V end was cut by 11 bases, the J end by 2 bases, with 15 bases between. The CDR3 loop spans 13 amino acids. This sample is part of a study of blood T cells in healthy people across ages. The chain carries TRBV7-6 and TRBJ2-5; D call uncertain. The sequence was collected from a man in his thirties or forties in good health. Sequenced input: blood. The CDR3 spells CAGTKWTQETQYF. In nucleotides, the CDR3 is TGTGCCGGTACGAAATGGACGCAAGAGACCCAGTACTTC.